What follows are 8 T cell receptor beta chains derived from one specimen sequenced in a study of T cells after yellow fever vaccination (dated by TCRdb to the late 2010s). The sample's treatment or condition label is to be understood as: live attenuated yellow fever vaccine strain. The library was obtained by 5' RACE. The sequencing machine was an Illumina NovaSeq 6000. The raw public data were reprocessed by TCRdb itself: fastp quality trimming at Q25, MiXCR clonotype calling, in-frame beta chains only. All rows with the same CDR3 protein become a single entry with the most common DNA and genes. The sample has 340,000 or so distinct CDR3 sequences on record, approximately 13% of them singletons. Roughly 3.1% of the sample goes to the ten largest clones. The sequencing here drew on CD4+ T cells sorted from PBMCs, taken 15 days after the yellow fever booster vaccination. These receptors were collected from a man between 18 and 29 years old who received the YFV17D yellow fever vaccine.

The chain joins TRBV10-3 to TRBJ2-7, with D unclear. The germline V gene has CDR1 ENHRY and CDR2 SYGVKD. This CDR3 is built from 12 residues. CDR3 loop: CAAGSERDEQYF. The CDR3 nucleotides are TGTGCTGCTGGGTCCGAGCGTGACGAGCAGTACTTC.

This clonotype was detected only a few times. The V and J genes are TRBV12-3 or TRBV12-4 and TRBJ2-2; 10 positions agree with TRBD2. With 6 bases clipped from V and 6 bases from J, the junction kept 10 bases outside the gene matches. CDR3 length: 16 residues. The CDR3 protein is CASSSSERGGPGELFF. The DNA for the CDR3 is TGTGCCAGCAGCTCTAGCGAGCGGGGGGGTCCCGGGGAGCTGTTTTTT.

This clonotype was seen repeatedly, ten times or more. The rearrangement uses TRBV7-9 and TRBJ2-1; TRBD2 is a possible D gene (5 bases). Trimming cost V 7 bases and J 8 bases, with 18 bases left between them. Germline V gives CDR1 SEHNR, CDR2 FQNEAQ (reference sequence). This CDR3 has 14 amino acids. CDR3 region: CASTLLGRHDEQFF. CDR3 nucleotide sequence: TGTGCCAGCACCCTACTAGGCCGCCATGATGAGCAGTTCTTC.

This clonotype was observed a single time. The chain carries TRBV7-9 and TRBJ1-1, with D maybe TRBD1 (6 bases). The ends were cut back, 5 bases at V and 9 bases at J, with 13 bases in the middle. Germline V gene data show CDR1 as SEHNR and CDR2 as FQNEAQ (reference sequence). The length of the CDR3 is 12 residues. The CDR3 DNA is TGTGCCAGCAGCCTCGGACAGCTACAAGCTTTCTTT. This translates into CASSLGQLQAFF. The full variable domain, completed using reference TRBV7-9 and TRBJ1-1, is DTGVSQNPRHKITKRGQNVTFRCDPISEHNRLYWYRQTLGQGPEFLTYFQNEAQLEKSRLLSDRFSAERPKGSFSTLEIQRTEQGDSAMYLCASSLGQLQAFFGQGTRLTVV.

A remark on this clonotype: The germline gene is not matched at one end of the junction; a read error may be the cause. The V call is TRBV7-7, the J call TRBJ2-3; a weak D match, TRBD1 (5 bases). Per the germline V gene, CDR1 is SSHAT and CDR2 is FNYEAQ (reference sequence). This CDR3 contains 14 residues. This CDR3 is CASSLTRGTDTQYF. CDR3 nucleotides: TGTGCTAGCAGCTTAACCAGGGGCACAGATACGCAGTATTTT.

This clonotype was counted a few times. V and J are TRBV18 and TRBJ1-3; tentative D call: TRBD1 (5 bases). V lost 3 bases, J lost 2 bases, and 14 bases lay in between. The CDR3 consists of 16 residues. CDR1 and CDR2 (germline): KGHSH, LQKENI. In DNA form, the CDR3 reads TGTGCCAGCTCACCCTCCACGACGGGGGCTGGAAACACCATATATTTT. Translated: CASSPSTTGAGNTIYF.

The rearrangement links TRBV7-2 to TRBJ1-2; D possibly corresponds to TRBD1 (5 bases). There are 14 residues in the CDR3. Germline CDR1 reads SGHTA; CDR2 reads FQGNSA. Trimming stripped 3 bases from V and 5 bases from J, with 13 bases between. The CDR3 protein is CASSFMGGGYGYTF. The DNA for the CDR3 is TGTGCCAGCAGCTTCATGGGGGGAGGATATGGCTACACCTTC.

This clonotype was seen more than once but under ten times. The genes are TRBV14 and TRBJ2-2, with D hard to call. Trimming shortened V by 4 bases and J by 1 base, and 10 bases separated the two germline ends. Germline V gene lookup returns CDR1 SGHDN and CDR2 FVKESK. This CDR3 has 15 residues. Here the CDR3 reads CASSPNLGNTGELFF. In nucleotides, the CDR3 is TGTGCCAGCAGCCCTAATCTAGGGAACACCGGGGAGCTGTTTTTT.